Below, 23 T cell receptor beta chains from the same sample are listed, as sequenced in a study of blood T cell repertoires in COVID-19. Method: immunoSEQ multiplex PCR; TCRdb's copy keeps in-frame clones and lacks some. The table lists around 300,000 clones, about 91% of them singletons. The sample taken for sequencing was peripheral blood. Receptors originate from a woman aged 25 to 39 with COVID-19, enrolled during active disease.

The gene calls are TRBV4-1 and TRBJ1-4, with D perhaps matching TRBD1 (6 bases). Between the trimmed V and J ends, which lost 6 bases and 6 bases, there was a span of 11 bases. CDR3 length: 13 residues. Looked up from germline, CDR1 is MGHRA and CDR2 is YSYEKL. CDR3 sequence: CASRPRGDEKLFF. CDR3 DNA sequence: TGCGCCAGCAGGCCCAGGGGAGATGAAAAACTGTTTTTT.

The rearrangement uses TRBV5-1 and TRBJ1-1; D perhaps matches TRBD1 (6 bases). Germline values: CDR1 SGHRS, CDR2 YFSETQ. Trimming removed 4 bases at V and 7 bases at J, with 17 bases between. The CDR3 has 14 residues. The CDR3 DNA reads TGCGCCAGCAGCGGGGCGGCAGGGGAAAGTGAAGCTTTCTTT. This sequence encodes CASSGAAGESEAFF.

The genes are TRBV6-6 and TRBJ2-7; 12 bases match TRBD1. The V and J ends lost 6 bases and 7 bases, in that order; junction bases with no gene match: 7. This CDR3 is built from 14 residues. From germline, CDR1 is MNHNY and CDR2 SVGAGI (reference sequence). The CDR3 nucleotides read TGTGCCAGCAGCCCGGGACAGGGGGCGAGGGAGCAGTACTTC. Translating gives CASSPGQGAREQYF.

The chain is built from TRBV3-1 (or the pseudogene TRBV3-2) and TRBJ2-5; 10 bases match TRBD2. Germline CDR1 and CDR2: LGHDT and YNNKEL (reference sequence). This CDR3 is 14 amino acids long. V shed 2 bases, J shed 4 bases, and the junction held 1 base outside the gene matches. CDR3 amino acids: CASSQSSGGETQYF. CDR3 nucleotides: TGTGCCAGCAGCCAATCTAGCGGGGGAGAGACCCAGTACTTC.

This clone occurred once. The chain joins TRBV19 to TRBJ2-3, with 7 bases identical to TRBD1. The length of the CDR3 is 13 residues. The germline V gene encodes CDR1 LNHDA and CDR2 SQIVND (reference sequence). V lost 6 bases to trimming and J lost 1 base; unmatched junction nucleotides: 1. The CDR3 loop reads CASSTGGTDTQYF. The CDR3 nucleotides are TGTGCCAGTAGCACAGGGGGCACAGATACGCAGTATTTT.

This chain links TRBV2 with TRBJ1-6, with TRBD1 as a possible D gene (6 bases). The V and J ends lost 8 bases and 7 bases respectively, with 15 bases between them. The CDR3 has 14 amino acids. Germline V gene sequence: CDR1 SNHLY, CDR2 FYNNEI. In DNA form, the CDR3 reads TGTGCCAGCGTTGCCCGGGACACCAATTCACCCCTCCACTTT. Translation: CASVARDTNSPLHF.

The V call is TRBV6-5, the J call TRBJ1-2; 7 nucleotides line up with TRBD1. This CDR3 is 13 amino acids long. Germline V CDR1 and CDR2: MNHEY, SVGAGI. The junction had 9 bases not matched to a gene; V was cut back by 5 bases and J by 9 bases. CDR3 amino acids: CASSRQGSWSYTF. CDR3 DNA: TGTGCCAGCAGTCGACAGGGTAGTTGGAGCTACACCTTC.

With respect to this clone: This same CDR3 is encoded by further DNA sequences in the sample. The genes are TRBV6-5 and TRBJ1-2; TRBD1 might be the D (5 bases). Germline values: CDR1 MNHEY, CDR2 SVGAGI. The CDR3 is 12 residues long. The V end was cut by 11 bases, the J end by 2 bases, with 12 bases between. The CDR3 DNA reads TGTGCCTCGTCCCCAGGGAACTATGGCTACACCTTC. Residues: CASSPGNYGYTF.

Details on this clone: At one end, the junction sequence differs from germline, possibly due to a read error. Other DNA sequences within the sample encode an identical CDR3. CDR3 sequence: CASSEGTGDEQYF. CDR3 bases: TGTGCCAGCAGCGAAGGGACAGGCGACGAGCAGTACTTC. This sequence joins TRBV2 and TRBJ2-7; 8 bases are shared with TRBD1. CDR3 length: 13 residues. Germline CDR1 SNHLY, CDR2 FYNNEI.

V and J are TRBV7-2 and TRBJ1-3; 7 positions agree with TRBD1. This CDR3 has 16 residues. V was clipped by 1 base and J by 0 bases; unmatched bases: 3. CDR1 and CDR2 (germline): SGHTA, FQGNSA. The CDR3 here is CASSLEGAFSGNTIYF. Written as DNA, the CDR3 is TGTGCCAGCAGCTTAGAGGGGGCCTTCTCTGGAAACACCATATATTTT.

Here the CDR3 DNA reads TGTGCCAGCAGTGTGGGGCAGGGGGCCTACGAGCAGTACTTC. This codes for CASSVGQGAYEQYF. The chain couples TRBV2 to TRBJ2-7; 7 positions match TRBD1. Trimming removed 4 bases from V and 2 bases from J; junction bases left unmatched: 5. Looked up from germline, CDR1 is SNHLY and CDR2 is FYNNEI. This CDR3 contains 14 residues.

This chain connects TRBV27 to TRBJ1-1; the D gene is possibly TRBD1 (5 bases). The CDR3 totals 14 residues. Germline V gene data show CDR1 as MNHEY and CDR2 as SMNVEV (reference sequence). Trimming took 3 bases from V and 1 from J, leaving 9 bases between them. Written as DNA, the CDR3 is TGTGCCAGCAGTTTTACCAGGGAGAACACTGAAGCTTTCTTT. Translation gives CASSFTRENTEAFF.

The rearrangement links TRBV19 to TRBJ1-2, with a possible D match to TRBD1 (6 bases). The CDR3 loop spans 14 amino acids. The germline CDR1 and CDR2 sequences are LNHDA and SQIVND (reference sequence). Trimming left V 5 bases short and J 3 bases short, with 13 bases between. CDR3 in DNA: TGTGCCAGTAGTCGGACGGGACAAGACTATGGCTACACCTTC. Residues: CASSRTGQDYGYTF.

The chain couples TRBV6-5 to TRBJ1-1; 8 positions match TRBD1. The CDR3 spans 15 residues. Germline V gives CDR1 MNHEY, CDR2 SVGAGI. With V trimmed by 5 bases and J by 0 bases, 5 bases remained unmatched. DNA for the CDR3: TGTGCCAGCAGTACTCGGACAGGGATGAACACTGAAGCTTTCTTT. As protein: CASSTRTGMNTEAFF.

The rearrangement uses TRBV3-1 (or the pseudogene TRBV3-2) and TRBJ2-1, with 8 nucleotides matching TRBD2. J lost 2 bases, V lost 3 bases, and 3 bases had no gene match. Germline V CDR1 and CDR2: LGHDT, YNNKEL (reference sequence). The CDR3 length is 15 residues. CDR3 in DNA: TGTGCCAGCAGCCACGGGACTAGTCCCTACAATGAGCAGTTCTTC. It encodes CASSHGTSPYNEQFF.

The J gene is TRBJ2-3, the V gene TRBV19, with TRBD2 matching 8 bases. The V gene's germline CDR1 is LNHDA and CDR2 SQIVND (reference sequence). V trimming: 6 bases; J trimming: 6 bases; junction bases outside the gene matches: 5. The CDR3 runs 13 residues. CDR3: CASSGGVVDTQYF. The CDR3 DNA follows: TGTGCCAGTAGCGGGGGGGTTGTGGATACGCAGTATTTT.

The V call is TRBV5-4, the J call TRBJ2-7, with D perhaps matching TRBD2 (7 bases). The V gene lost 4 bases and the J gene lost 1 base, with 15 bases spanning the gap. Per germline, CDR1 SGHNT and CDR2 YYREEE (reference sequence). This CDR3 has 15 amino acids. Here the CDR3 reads CASSVGGQGSYEQYV. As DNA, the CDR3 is TGTGCCAGCAGCGTGGGGGGGCAAGGATCCTACGAGCAGTACGTC.

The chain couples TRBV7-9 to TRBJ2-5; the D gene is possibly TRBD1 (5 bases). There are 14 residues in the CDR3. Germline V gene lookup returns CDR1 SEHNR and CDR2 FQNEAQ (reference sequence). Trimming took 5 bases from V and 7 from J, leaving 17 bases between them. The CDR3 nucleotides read TGTGCCAGCAGCCTCCAAGGGGCAGCCGGGACCCAGTACTTC. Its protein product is CASSLQGAAGTQYF.

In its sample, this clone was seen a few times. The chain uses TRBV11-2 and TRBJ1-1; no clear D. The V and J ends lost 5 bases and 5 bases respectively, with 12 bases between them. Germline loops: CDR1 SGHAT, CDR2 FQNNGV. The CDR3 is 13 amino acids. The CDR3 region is CASSLSVGTEAFF. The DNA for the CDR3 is TGTGCCAGCAGCCTATCTGTCGGTACTGAAGCTTTCTTT.

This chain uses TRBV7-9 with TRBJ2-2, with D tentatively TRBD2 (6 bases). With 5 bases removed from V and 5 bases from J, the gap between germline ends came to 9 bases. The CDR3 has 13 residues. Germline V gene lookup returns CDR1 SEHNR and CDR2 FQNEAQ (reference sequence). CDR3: CASSRRGTGELFF. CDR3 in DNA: TGTGCCAGCAGCCGGCGGGGTACCGGGGAGCTGTTTTTT. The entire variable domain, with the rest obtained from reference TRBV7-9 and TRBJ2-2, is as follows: DTGVSQNPRHKITKRGQNVTFRCDPISEHNRLYWYRQTLGQGPEFLTYFQNEAQLEKSRLLSDRFSAERPKGSFSTLEIQRTEQGDSAMYLCASSRRGTGELFFGEGSRLTVL.

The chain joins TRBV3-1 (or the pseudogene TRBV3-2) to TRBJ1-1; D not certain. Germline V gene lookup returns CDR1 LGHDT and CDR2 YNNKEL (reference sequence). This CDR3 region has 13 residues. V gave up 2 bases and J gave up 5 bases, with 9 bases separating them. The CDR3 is CASSQKDWTEAFF. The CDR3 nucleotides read TGTGCCAGCAGCCAAAAAGACTGGACTGAAGCTTTCTTT.

Here the CDR3 DNA reads TGTGCCAGTAGTAGGGACAGGTCCCCCGTCGAGCCCCAGCATTTT. Translated: CASSRDRSPVEPQHF. This chain joins TRBV19 and TRBJ1-5, with 8 bases identical to TRBD1. CDR3 length: 15 amino acids. Germline loops: CDR1 LNHDA, CDR2 SQIVND (reference sequence). Unmatched junction bases numbered 10, after V lost 4 bases and J lost 8 bases.

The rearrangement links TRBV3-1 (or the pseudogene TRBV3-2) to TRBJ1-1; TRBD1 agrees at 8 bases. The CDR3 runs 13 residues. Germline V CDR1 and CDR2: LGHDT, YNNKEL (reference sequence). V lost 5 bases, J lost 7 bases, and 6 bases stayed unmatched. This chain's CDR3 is CASSFKGQDEAFF. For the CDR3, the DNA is TGTGCCAGCAGCTTCAAGGGACAGGATGAAGCTTTCTTT.